This passage covers 15 T cell receptor beta chains from one sample sequenced in a study of blood T cells in healthy people across ages. A sample-barcoded 5' primer and a J-beta primer mix were used in a second PCR of roughly 6 to 11 cycles. TCRdb used MiXCR to reprocess the 5' RACE reads, holding one entry per CDR3 protein. The table shows some 710,000 distinct CDR3 sequences, with 22% occurring only once. Sequenced material: blood. The receptors come from a man between 65 and 80 years old in good health.

J is TRBJ2-7 and V is TRBV20-1, with D possibly being TRBD2 (6 bases). The end of the DNA aligns better with TRBJ2-1, so the J call may be wrong. Germline CDR1 reads DFQATT; CDR2 reads SNEGSKA (reference sequence). The CDR3 sequence is 15 residues long. The CDR3 DNA reads TGCAGTGCTAGAGAATATATCCGGGAGTACAATGAGCAGTTCTTC. This sequence encodes CSAREYIREYNEQFF.

The genes are TRBV12-3 or TRBV12-4 and TRBJ2-7; maybe TRBD1 (7 bases). The ends were cut back, 9 bases at V and 2 bases at J, with 11 bases in the middle. There are 12 residues in the CDR3. CDR3 sequence: CASAGQTYEQYF. The CDR3 nucleotides are TGTGCCAGTGCGGGACAGACCTACGAGCAGTACTTC.

In this sample, this clonotype turned up a few times. The rearrangement uses TRBV7-8 and TRBJ2-4; 10 nucleotides align to TRBD1. The V gene end was trimmed by 4 bases and the J gene end by 1 base; junction bases not matched to a gene: 16. Germline CDR1 SGHVS, CDR2 FQNEAQ. CDR3 length: 20 residues. CDR3: CASSSSNRDRGNLAKNIQYF. For the CDR3, the DNA is TGTGCCAGCAGCTCATCAAACCGGGACAGGGGTAATCTGGCCAAAAACATTCAGTACTTC.

This clonotype turned up a few times. The V call is TRBV13, the J call TRBJ2-1; 8 bases are shared with TRBD2. The J call is uncertain, as TRBJ2-5 better fits the DNA end. The CDR3 is 14 residues long. The germline gives CDR1 PRHDT, CDR2 FYEKMQ (reference sequence). CDR3 DNA: TGTGCCAGCAGCTTAGGGACTAGCGACGAGACCCAGTACTTC. Translated, it gives CASSLGTSDETQYF.

This clonotype was detected ten times or more. This chain uses TRBV18 with TRBJ2-7; 9 nucleotides align to TRBD1. CDR3 size: 13 residues. V dropped 8 bases and J dropped 3; count of bases not matched to a gene: 5. Germline values: CDR1 KGHSH, CDR2 LQKENI. CDR3 in amino acids: CASTPGQGYEQYF. CDR3 nucleotides: TGTGCCAGCACCCCGGGACAGGGCTACGAGCAGTACTTC.

This clonotype was counted only a few times. The chain combines TRBV9 with TRBJ2-1, with TRBD1 matching over 9 bases. This CDR3 region has 15 residues. The V gene end was trimmed by 8 bases and the J gene end by 8 bases; junction bases not matched to a gene: 14. Germline lookup yields CDR1 SGDLS and CDR2 YYNGEE. The CDR3 sequence: CASGRAGTGMDEQFF. DNA for the CDR3: TGTGCCAGTGGGCGAGCAGGGACAGGGATGGATGAGCAGTTCTTC.

This clonotype occurred a few times. The chain employs TRBV12-3 or TRBV12-4 and TRBJ2-5; maybe TRBD1 (6 bases). The CDR3 totals 13 residues. With 6 bases removed from V and 4 bases from J, the gap between germline ends came to 12 bases. The CDR3 bases are TGTGCCAGCAGCCCCACAGGGATAGAGACCCAGTACTTC. It yields the protein CASSPTGIETQYF.

The chain combines TRBV10-3 with TRBJ2-3; TRBD1 is a possible D gene (6 bases). The germline V gene has CDR1 ENHRY and CDR2 SYGVKD. CDR3 length: 17 amino acids. Deletions cut 2 bases from V and 5 bases from J, with 20 bases between. In DNA, the CDR3 is TGTGCCATCAGTGAGGGAAAGCAGGGGATAAAAGAAGATACGCAGTATTTT. Translation: CAISEGKQGIKEDTQYF.

The chain recombines TRBV10-3 with TRBJ2-1, with 9 bases lining up with TRBD2. With the DNA end fitting TRBJ2-7 better, the J assignment may be wrong. Germline V gene sequence: CDR1 ENHRY, CDR2 SYGVKD. The CDR3 runs 19 residues. CDR3 nucleotides: TGTGCCATCAGTGGGGTGCTGGGTGCTAGCGGGGTGATCAGTTGGGAGCAGTACTTC. Its translation: CAISGVLGASGVISWEQYF.

This clonotype was seen at least ten times. V usage is TRBV29-1 and J usage is TRBJ2-3, with 8 nucleotides matching TRBD2. Unmatched junction bases numbered 5, after V lost 6 bases and J lost 0 bases. The CDR3 runs to 14 residues. Germline V gives CDR1 SQVTM, CDR2 ANQGSEA. The CDR3 DNA sequence: TGCAGCGTCCGGACTAGCCTAAGCACAGATACGCAGTATTTT. Its translation: CSVRTSLSTDTQYF.

In regard to this clonotype: A junction boundary mismatches the germline segment, possibly from a read error. The rearrangement links TRBV5-1 to TRBJ1-4; no reliable D call. CDR3 length: 14 amino acids. Germline V gene lookup returns CDR1 SGHRS and CDR2 YFSETQ. This CDR3 is CASSTGSANGKLFF. The CDR3 bases are TGCGCCAGCAGCACGGGTAGCGCTAATGGAAAACTGTTTTTT.

The rearrangement joins TRBV12-3 or TRBV12-4 to TRBJ1-2; D might be TRBD1 (5 bases). The V gene lost 6 bases and the J gene lost 7 bases, with 15 bases spanning the gap. The length of the CDR3 is 13 residues. DNA of the CDR3: TGTGCCAGCAGATTCGGGACTACGGTTGGCTACACCTTC. Its translation is CASRFGTTVGYTF.

This chain joins TRBV5-1 and TRBJ1-3; D gene ambiguous. The CDR3 loop spans 13 amino acids. Germline CDR1 SGHRS, CDR2 YFSETQ. Trimming removed 8 bases from V and 2 bases from J, with 11 bases in between. The CDR3 nucleotides read TGCGCCAGACCCGAGTGCCCTGGAAACACCATATATTTT. The encoded protein is CARPECPGNTIYF. The whole variable domain, filled in from reference TRBV5-1 and TRBJ1-3, reads KAGVTQTPRYLIKTRGQQVTLSCSPISGHRSVSWYQQTPGQGLQFLFEYFSETQRNKGNFPGRFSGRQFSNSRSEMNVSTLELGDSALYLCARPECPGNTIYFGEGSWLTVV.

The sample holds a few counts of this clonotype. The chain combines TRBV12-3 or TRBV12-4 with TRBJ2-6; D is possibly TRBD2 (6 bases). The CDR3 has 19 amino acids. V shed 1 base and J shed 0 bases, with 16 bases lying between them. This CDR3 is CASSLGLGDLNSGANVLTF. As DNA, the CDR3 is TGTGCCAGCAGTTTAGGGTTAGGGGACTTAAACTCTGGGGCCAACGTCCTGACTTTC.

The chain combines TRBV18 with TRBJ1-1, with no clear D. Looked up from germline, CDR1 is KGHSH and CDR2 is LQKENI. The CDR3 length is 14 residues. V was trimmed by 2 bases and J by 1 base, leaving 8 bases between them. The CDR3 DNA reads as TGTGCCAGCTCACCAGGGATGGGGAACACTGAAGCTTTCTTT. Its translation is CASSPGMGNTEAFF.